The 28 T cell receptor beta chains presented below share a single source sample, sequenced in a study of cytomegalovirus exposure and HLA in healthy donors. Here immunoSEQ multiplex PCR was the method, and the copy in TCRdb shows in-frame clones only, minus some. The data contain about 130,000 clones, approximately 89% of them singletons. Input material: PBMCs. These receptors were obtained from a woman in her late teens or twenties in good health and CMV-seronegative.

The chain links TRBV5-4 to TRBJ2-7, with TRBD2 matching 9 bases. Germline loops: CDR1 SGHNT, CDR2 YYREEE (reference sequence). With V trimmed by 1 base and J by 0 bases, 5 bases remained unmatched. The CDR3 runs to 16 residues. CDR3 DNA: TGTGCCAGCAGCTTGCGCGGTAGCGGGAGCTCCTACGAGCAGTACTTC. It yields the protein CASSLRGSGSSYEQYF. Together with reference TRBV5-4 and TRBJ2-7, the CDR3 gives the full variable domain: ETGVTQSPTHLIKTRGQQVTLRCSSQSGHNTVSWYQQALGQGPQFIFQYYREEENGRGNFPPRFSGLQFPNYSSELNVNALELDDSALYLCASSLRGSGSSYEQYFGPGTRLTVT.

V gene TRBV19 combines with J gene TRBJ1-1; possible D gene TRBD1, 5 bases. The CDR3 is 16 amino acids. V was cut by 10 bases and J by 0 bases, with 21 bases left in between. CDR1 is LNHDA and CDR2 is SQIVND in the germline V gene (reference sequence). CDR3 region: CATQAAGLGLNTEAFF. CDR3 nucleotide sequence: TGTGCCACACAGGCAGCGGGGCTCGGCTTGAACACTGAAGCTTTCTTT.

The chain carries TRBV6-4 and TRBJ2-1, with TRBD2 matching over 7 bases. CDR3 length: 15 amino acids. Germline trimming cut 6 bases from V and 7 bases from J; bases unmatched to any gene: 12. Germline V gives CDR1 MRHNA, CDR2 SNTAGT. The CDR3 DNA reads TGTGCCAGCAGCAATCGCGGGGGACCAGGTAATGAGCAGTTCTTC. Translation: CASSNRGGPGNEQFF.

The chain links TRBV12-5 to TRBJ1-1, with TRBD1 matching over 8 bases. Per the germline V gene, CDR1 is LGHNT and CDR2 is FRNRAP. V was pared by 1 base and J by 5 bases, with 6 bases of the junction left unmatched. The CDR3 has 15 residues. CDR3 bases: TGTGCTAGTGGTTTGGCGGACAGGGAGGGGACTGAAGCTTTCTTT. It codes for CASGLADREGTEAFF.

Notes on this clone: The same CDR3 arises from other DNA sequences in this sample as well. This CDR3 is CASSLVTGTYNEQFF. For the CDR3, the DNA is TGCGCCAGCAGCTTGGTGACAGGAACCTACAATGAGCAGTTCTTC. The chain uses TRBV5-1 and TRBJ2-1; possible D gene TRBD1, 6 bases. The CDR3 contains 15 residues. CDR1 SGHRS and CDR2 YFSETQ come from the germline V gene. Trimming removed 0 bases at V and 2 bases at J, with 9 bases between.

The count of this clone is one. This sequence joins TRBV19 and TRBJ2-6, with D perhaps matching TRBD1 (5 bases). V dropped 1 base and J dropped 0 bases, with 7 bases sitting between them. Germline V gene lookup returns CDR1 LNHDA and CDR2 SQIVND (reference sequence). The CDR3 covers 16 residues. CDR3 in amino acids: CASSIGTSSGANVLTF. Written as DNA, the CDR3 is TGTGCCAGTAGTATAGGGACAAGCTCTGGGGCCAACGTCCTGACTTTC.

The V gene is TRBV6-5, the J gene TRBJ1-3, with D maybe TRBD1 (6 bases). This CDR3 comprises 14 residues. Between the trimmed V and J ends, which lost 10 bases and 0 bases, there was a span of 13 bases. The germline V gene encodes CDR1 MNHEY and CDR2 SVGAGI. CDR3 residues: CATHRDPSGNTIYF. The CDR3 DNA sequence: TGTGCCACACACAGGGACCCCTCTGGAAACACCATATATTTT.

The rearrangement uses TRBV6-5 and TRBJ2-1; D is uncertain. V was cut by 6 bases and J by 9 bases, with 9 bases left in between. The CDR3 contains 11 residues. CDR1 and CDR2 (germline): MNHEY, SVGAGI. CDR3 coding DNA: TGTGCCAGCAGGCGTTATGGTGAGCAGTTCTTC. Its translation is CASRRYGEQFF.

About this clone: The junction departs from germline at one end; a sequencing error may be responsible. The chain carries TRBV2 and TRBJ1-2, with 8 bases that match TRBD1. The germline gives CDR1 SNHLY, CDR2 FYNNEI. This CDR3 is 11 amino acids long. The CDR3 DNA is TGTGCCAGCAGCGACAGGGGAGGCCTAAACTTC. This encodes CASSDRGGLNF.

The rearrangement uses TRBV5-1 and TRBJ1-1; a possible D gene is TRBD1 (5 bases). V lost 2 bases and J lost 0, with 20 bases in between. The CDR3 spans 18 residues. Germline lookup yields CDR1 SGHRS and CDR2 YFSETQ. The CDR3 protein is CASSFGRGGSLMNTEAFF. CDR3 DNA: TGCGCCAGCAGCTTTGGAAGGGGAGGTTCGTTGATGAACACTGAAGCTTTCTTT.

The J gene is TRBJ1-1, the V gene TRBV6-5; 8 bases are a match to TRBD1. This CDR3 comprises 14 residues. Trimming took 6 bases from V and 7 from J; bases not matched to a gene: 10. The germline V gene encodes CDR1 MNHEY and CDR2 SVGAGI. The DNA of the CDR3 is TGTGCCAGCAGAAGACAGGGGCGCGATGTTGAAGCTTTCTTT. Translating it yields CASRRQGRDVEAFF.

This chain uses TRBV9 with TRBJ2-6, with D possibly matching TRBD1 (5 bases). V gave up 4 bases and J gave up 0 bases, with 14 bases separating them. Germline V gene sequence: CDR1 SGDLS, CDR2 YYNGEE. The CDR3 has 17 residues. The CDR3 here is CASSQTAGPSGANVLTF. The CDR3, as DNA: TGTGCCAGCAGCCAAACGGCAGGGCCCTCTGGGGCCAACGTCCTGACTTTC.

This chain links TRBV5-1 with TRBJ2-2; D gene unclear. The V end lost 3 bases, the J end lost 0 bases, and 12 bases lay between the germline ends. Per germline, CDR1 SGHRS and CDR2 YFSETQ. The CDR3 sequence is 16 residues long. This CDR3 reads CASSSQTTPNTGELFF. The DNA for the CDR3 is TGCGCCAGCAGCTCTCAAACAACCCCGAACACCGGGGAGCTGTTTTTT. The whole variable domain, filled in from reference TRBV5-1 and TRBJ2-2, reads KAGVTQTPRYLIKTRGQQVTLSCSPISGHRSVSWYQQTPGQGLQFLFEYFSETQRNKGNFPGRFSGRQFSNSRSEMNVSTLELGDSALYLCASSSQTTPNTGELFFGEGSRLTVL.

The rearrangement uses TRBV19 and TRBJ2-1; 11 bases map to TRBD1. CDR1 LNHDA and CDR2 SQIVND come from the germline V gene (reference sequence). Trimming at V came to 10 bases and at J to 7 bases, leaving 6 bases not matched to a gene. The CDR3 covers 13 residues. CDR3 loop: CATSGQGGNEQFF. For the CDR3, the DNA is TGTGCCACCTCGGGACAGGGGGGAAATGAGCAGTTCTTC.

The chain combines TRBV5-8 with TRBJ2-5; 11 positions agree with TRBD2. CDR1 and CDR2 from the germline V gene are SGHTS and YDEGEE. This CDR3 spans 14 amino acids. J was trimmed by 7 bases and V by 7 bases; bases with no gene match: 9. CDR3 loop: CASRSSGGIGTQYF. For the CDR3, the DNA is TGTGCCAGCCGATCTAGCGGGGGGATCGGGACCCAGTACTTC.

The V gene is TRBV5-5, the J gene TRBJ2-3; a weak D match, TRBD2 (6 bases). The V gene's germline CDR1 is SGHKS and CDR2 YYEKEE (reference sequence). The CDR3 runs to 18 residues. The germline V and J ends were trimmed by 0 bases and 2 bases, with 19 bases remaining between them. As DNA, the CDR3 is TGTGCCAGCAGCTTGGCGGTGGCGGGGCCGACTCCCACAGATACGCAGTATTTT. As protein: CASSLAVAGPTPTDTQYF.

The chain combines TRBV6-1 with TRBJ2-5, with D perhaps TRBD2 (7 bases). Germline V gene data show CDR1 as MNHNS and CDR2 as SASEGT. Trimming pared 4 bases from V and 4 bases from J, leaving 19 bases between. This CDR3 region has 16 residues. CDR3 DNA sequence: TGTGCCAGCAGTGGGCTCGTGGGGGGAGGGGGAGAGACCCAGTACTTC. It translates to CASSGLVGGGGETQYF.

This clone was observed once. The gene calls are TRBV18 and TRBJ1-5, with D possibly being TRBD1 (6 bases). CDR1 KGHSH and CDR2 LQKENI come from the germline V gene. The CDR3 totals 17 residues. Trimming pared 3 bases from V and 7 bases from J, leaving 22 bases between. The CDR3 DNA is TGTGCCAGCTCACCCCAGGGTAGCGGGGGCCAAGGACAGCCCCAGCATTTT. This translates into CASSPQGSGGQGQPQHF.

The rearrangement joins TRBV5-1 to TRBJ1-3; D not resolved. Germline V CDR1 and CDR2: SGHRS, YFSETQ. This CDR3 is 16 amino acids long. V lost 3 bases and J lost 4, with 17 bases in between. CDR3 region: CASSSPGSASGNTIYF. The CDR3 coding sequence is TGCGCCAGCAGCTCGCCGGGTTCAGCTTCCGGAAACACCATATATTTT.

The chain recombines TRBV5-1 with TRBJ1-1; 7 bases align to TRBD1. CDR3 length: 15 amino acids. Germline values: CDR1 SGHRS, CDR2 YFSETQ. The trim removed 0 bases at V and 7 bases at J, leaving 9 bases unmatched. DNA of the CDR3: TGCGCCAGCAGCTTGGAGGCCAGGGGGAGTGGTGAAGCTTTCTTT. Its protein is CASSLEARGSGEAFF.

This chain joins TRBV21-1 and TRBJ2-5; the table's D call, TRBD2, has no DNA check behind it. TRBV21-1 is a documented pseudogene. The CDR3 totals 16 residues. The CDR3 DNA follows: TGTGCCAGCAGCAAAGGGCCAGCGGGGGTACGGGAGACCCAGTACTTC. This codes for CASSKGPAGVRETQYF.

V and J are TRBV7-9 and TRBJ2-1; the match to TRBD2 covers 8 bases. V dropped 6 bases and J dropped 14; count of bases not matched to a gene: 9. CDR1 is SEHNR and CDR2 is FQNEAQ in the germline V gene (reference sequence). This CDR3 is built from 12 residues. The CDR3 here is CASRVNGAGEFF. The DNA for the CDR3 is TGTGCCAGCAGAGTGAACGGAGCGGGGGAGTTCTTC. Full variable domain (outside the CDR3, taken from reference TRBV7-9 and TRBJ2-1): DTGVSQNPRHKITKRGQNVTFRCDPISEHNRLYWYRQTLGQGPEFLTYFQNEAQLEKSRLLSDRFSAERPKGSFSTLEIQRTEQGDSAMYLCASRVNGAGEFFGPGTRLTVL.

CDR3 DNA: TGTGCCAGCAGCGTACGGGACAGGCCAAACTATGGCTACACCTTC. This encodes CASSVRDRPNYGYTF. The chain employs TRBV9 and TRBJ1-2, with TRBD1 matching over 8 bases. Trimming cost V 1 base and J 2 bases; bases outside gene matches: 4. The germline V gene has CDR1 SGDLS and CDR2 YYNGEE. The CDR3 sequence is 15 residues long.

This clone was detected once. This rearrangement joins TRBV19 to TRBJ1-2, with TRBD1 matching over 11 bases. This CDR3 is built from 15 residues. Trimming removed 1 base from V and 3 bases from J; junction bases left unmatched: 1. In germline, CDR1 is LNHDA, CDR2 SQIVND (reference sequence). Here the CDR3 DNA reads TGTGCCAGTAGTATAGGGACAGGGGGCGACTATGGCTACACCTTC. This translates into CASSIGTGGDYGYTF.

This chain joins TRBV4-1 and TRBJ2-3; 9 nucleotides agree with TRBD1. CDR1 and CDR2 from the germline V gene are MGHRA and YSYEKL. The CDR3 is 16 residues long. Unmatched junction bases numbered 6, after V lost 0 bases and J lost 5 bases. The CDR3 nucleotides are TGCGCCAGCAGCCAAGAACTGGGACAGGGAGGAGATACGCAGTATTTT. It codes for CASSQELGQGGDTQYF.

The chain is built from TRBV11-2 and TRBJ1-1; 10 bases are a match to TRBD1. In germline, CDR1 is SGHAT, CDR2 FQNNGV. V gave up 3 bases and J gave up 3 bases; unmatched junction bases: 7. The length of the CDR3 is 16 residues. The CDR3 sequence: CASSFGQGVTDTEAFF. The CDR3 DNA sequence: TGTGCCAGCAGCTTTGGACAGGGGGTTACCGACACTGAAGCTTTCTTT.

Concerning this clone itself: Different DNA sequences within this sample yield the same CDR3. This chain joins TRBV18 and TRBJ1-2; D not certain. The ends were cut back, 3 bases at V and 4 bases at J, with 15 bases in the middle. In germline, CDR1 is KGHSH, CDR2 LQKENI. This CDR3 spans 15 amino acids. The CDR3 DNA follows: TGTGCCAGCTCACCGTCCTCAGGTTTTAGCTATGGCTACACCTTC. This sequence encodes CASSPSSGFSYGYTF.

This chain joins TRBV4-1 and TRBJ2-1; 10 positions match TRBD2. V lost 2 bases and J lost 8; bases outside the gene matches: 6. Per the germline V gene, CDR1 is MGHRA and CDR2 is YSYEKL. The CDR3 is 15 amino acids. CDR3 sequence: CASSQTASGGHEQFF. DNA of the CDR3: TGCGCCAGCAGCCAAACGGCTAGCGGGGGCCATGAGCAGTTCTTC.